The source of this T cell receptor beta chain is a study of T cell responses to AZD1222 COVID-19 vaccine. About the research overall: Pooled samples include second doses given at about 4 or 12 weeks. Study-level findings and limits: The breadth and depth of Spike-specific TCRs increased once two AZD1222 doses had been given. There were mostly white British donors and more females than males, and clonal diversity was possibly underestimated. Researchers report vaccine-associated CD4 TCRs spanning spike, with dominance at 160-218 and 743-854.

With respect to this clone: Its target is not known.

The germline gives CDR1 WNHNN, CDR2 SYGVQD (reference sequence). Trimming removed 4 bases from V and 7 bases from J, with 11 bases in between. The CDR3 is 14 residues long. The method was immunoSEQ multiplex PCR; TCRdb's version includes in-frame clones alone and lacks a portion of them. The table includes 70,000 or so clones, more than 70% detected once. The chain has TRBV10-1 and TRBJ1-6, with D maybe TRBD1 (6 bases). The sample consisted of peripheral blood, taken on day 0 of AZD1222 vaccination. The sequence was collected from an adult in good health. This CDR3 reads CASSAGGANSPLHF. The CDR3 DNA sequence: TGCGCCAGCAGTGCGGGGGGCGCGAATTCACCCCTCCACTTT.